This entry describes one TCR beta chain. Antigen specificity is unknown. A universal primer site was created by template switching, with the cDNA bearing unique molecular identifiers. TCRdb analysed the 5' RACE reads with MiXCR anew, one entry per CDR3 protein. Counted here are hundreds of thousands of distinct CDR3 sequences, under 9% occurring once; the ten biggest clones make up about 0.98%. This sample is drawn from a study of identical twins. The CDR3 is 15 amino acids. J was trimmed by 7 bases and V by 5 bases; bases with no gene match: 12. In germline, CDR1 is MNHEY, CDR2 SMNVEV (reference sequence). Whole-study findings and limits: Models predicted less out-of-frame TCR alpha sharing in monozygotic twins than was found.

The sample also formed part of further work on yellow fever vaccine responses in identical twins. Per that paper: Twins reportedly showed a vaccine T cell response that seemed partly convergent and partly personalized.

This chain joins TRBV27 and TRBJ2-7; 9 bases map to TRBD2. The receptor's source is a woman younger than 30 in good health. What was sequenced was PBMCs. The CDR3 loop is CASSLLGTSLREQYF. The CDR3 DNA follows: TGTGCCAGCAGTCTCCTTGGGACTAGCTTGCGGGAGCAGTACTTC.